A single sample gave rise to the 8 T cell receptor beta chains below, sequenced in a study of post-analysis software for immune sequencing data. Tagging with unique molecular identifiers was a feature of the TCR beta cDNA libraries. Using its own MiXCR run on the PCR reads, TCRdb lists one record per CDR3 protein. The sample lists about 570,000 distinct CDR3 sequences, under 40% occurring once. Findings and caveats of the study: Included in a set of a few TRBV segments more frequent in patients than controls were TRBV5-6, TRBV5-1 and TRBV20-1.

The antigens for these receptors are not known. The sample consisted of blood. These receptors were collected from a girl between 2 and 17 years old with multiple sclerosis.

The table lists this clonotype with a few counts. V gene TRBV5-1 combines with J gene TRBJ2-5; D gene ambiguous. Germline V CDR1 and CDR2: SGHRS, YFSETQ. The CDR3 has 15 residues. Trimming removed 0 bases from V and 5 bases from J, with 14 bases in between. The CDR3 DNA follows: TGCGCCAGCAGCTTGGAGGGCTTTCTGAGGGAGACCCAGTACTTC. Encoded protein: CASSLEGFLRETQYF.

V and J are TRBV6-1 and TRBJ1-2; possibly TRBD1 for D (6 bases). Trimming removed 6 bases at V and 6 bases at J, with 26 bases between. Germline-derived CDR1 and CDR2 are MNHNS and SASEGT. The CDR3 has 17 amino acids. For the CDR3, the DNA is TGTGCCAGCAGCCGTCTAATTACGGGACACCGAGGAGATGGCTACACCTTC. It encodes CASSRLITGHRGDGYTF.

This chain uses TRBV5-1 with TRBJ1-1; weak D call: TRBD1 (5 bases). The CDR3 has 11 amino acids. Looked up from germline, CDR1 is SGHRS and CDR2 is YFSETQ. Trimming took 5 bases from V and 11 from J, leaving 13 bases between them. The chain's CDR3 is CASSQGPTAFF. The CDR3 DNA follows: TGCGCCAGCAGTCAGGGCCCCACGGCTTTCTTT.

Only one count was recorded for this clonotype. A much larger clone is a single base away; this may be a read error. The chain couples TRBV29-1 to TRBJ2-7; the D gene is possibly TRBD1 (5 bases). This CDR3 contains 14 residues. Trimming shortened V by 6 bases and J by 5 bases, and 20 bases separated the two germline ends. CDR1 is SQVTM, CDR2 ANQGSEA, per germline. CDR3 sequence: CSVRMGPWIDEQYF. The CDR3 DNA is TGCAGCGTCCGGATGGGGCCCTGGATCGACGAGCAGTACTTC.

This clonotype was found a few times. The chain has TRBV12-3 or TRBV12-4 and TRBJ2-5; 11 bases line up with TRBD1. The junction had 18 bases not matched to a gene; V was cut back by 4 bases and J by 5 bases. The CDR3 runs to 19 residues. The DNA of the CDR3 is TGTGCCAGCAGTTCCCCCAGCCTTAAGGGACAGGGGGATGGGGAGACCCAGTACTTC. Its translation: CASSSPSLKGQGDGETQYF.

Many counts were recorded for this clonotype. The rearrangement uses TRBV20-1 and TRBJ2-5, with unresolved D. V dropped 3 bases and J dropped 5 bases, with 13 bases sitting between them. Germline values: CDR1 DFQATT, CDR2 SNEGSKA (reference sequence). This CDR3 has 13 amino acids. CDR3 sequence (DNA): TGCAGTGCTAGTTGGCAGCCCCAGGAGACCCAGTACTTC. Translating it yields CSASWQPQETQYF.

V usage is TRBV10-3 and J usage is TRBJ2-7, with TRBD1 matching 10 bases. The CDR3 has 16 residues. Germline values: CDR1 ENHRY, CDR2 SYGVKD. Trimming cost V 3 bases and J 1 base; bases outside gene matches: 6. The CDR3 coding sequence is TGTGCCATCAGTGAAGGGCCGGGACAGGGGTCCTACGAGCAGTACTTC. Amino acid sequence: CAISEGPGQGSYEQYF.

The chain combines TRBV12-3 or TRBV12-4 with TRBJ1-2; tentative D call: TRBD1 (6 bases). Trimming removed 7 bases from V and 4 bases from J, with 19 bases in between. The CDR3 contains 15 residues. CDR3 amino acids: CASTLDSPRLYGYTF. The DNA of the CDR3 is TGTGCCAGCACCTTGGACAGCCCTCGTCTCTATGGCTACACCTTC.